A single T cell receptor (beta chain) is shown here with its context. The antigen is unknown. The record originates from a study of post-analysis software for immune sequencing data. General study results and limits: Patients had higher frequencies than controls of a few TRBV segments, including TRBV5-6, TRBV5-1 and TRBV20-1.

Germline V gene lookup returns CDR1 MGHDK and CDR2 SYGVNS. With 11 bases removed from V and 2 bases from J, the gap between germline ends came to 10 bases. CDR3 length: 12 residues. TCR beta cDNA libraries included unique molecular identifiers. Using its own MiXCR run on the PCR reads, TCRdb lists one record per CDR3 protein. The sample yields 750,000 to 950,000 distinct CDR3 sequences, just over 45% seen once. The chain uses TRBV25-1 and TRBJ1-5; D is ambiguous. The material sequenced was blood. The source is a girl aged 5-17 years with multiple sclerosis. As DNA, the CDR3 is TGTGCCGCAAGGGTAGGCAATCAGCCCCAGCATTTT. Translation: CAARVGNQPQHF.